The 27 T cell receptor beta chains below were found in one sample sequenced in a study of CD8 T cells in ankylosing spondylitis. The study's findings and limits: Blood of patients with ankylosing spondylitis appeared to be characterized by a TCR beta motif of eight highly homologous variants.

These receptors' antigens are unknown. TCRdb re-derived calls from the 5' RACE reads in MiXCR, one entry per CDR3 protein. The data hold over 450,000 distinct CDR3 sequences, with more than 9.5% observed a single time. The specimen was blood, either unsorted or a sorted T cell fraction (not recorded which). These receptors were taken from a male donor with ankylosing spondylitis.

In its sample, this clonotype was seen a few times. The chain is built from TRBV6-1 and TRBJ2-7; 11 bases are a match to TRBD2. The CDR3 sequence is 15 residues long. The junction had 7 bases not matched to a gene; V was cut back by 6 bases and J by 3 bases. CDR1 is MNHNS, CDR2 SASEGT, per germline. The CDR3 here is CASRLGLADNYEQYV. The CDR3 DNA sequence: TGTGCCAGCAGACTGGGACTAGCGGATAACTACGAGCAGTACGTC.

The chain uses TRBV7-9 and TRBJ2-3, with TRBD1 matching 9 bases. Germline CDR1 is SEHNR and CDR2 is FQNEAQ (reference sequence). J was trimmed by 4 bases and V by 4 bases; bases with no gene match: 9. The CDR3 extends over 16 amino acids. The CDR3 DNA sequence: TGTGCCAGCAGCTCCGGGACAGGGACTGTGGCAGATACGCAGTATTTT. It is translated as CASSSGTGTVADTQYF.

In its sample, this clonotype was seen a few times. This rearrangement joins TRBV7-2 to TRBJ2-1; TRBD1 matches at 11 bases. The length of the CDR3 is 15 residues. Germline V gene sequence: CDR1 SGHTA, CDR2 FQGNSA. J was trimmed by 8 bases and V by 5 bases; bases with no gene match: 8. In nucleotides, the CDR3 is TGTGCCAGCAGCCTCGCCCGGACAGGGGGCGATGAGCAGTTCTTC. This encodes CASSLARTGGDEQFF.

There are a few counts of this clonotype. The CDR3 here is CASSLGQKYNEQFF. DNA for the CDR3: TGTGCCAGCAGCTTAGGGCAGAAGTACAATGAGCAGTTCTTC. The chain is built from TRBV5-6 and TRBJ2-1; D not resolved. This CDR3 is 14 amino acids long. V dropped 2 bases and J dropped 4 bases, with 10 bases sitting between them. CDR1 is SGHDT, CDR2 YYEEEE, per germline. Based on the CDR3 plus reference TRBV5-6 and TRBJ2-1, the full variable domain is DAGVTQSPTHLIKTRGQQVTLRCSPKSGHDTVSWYQQALGQGPQFIFQYYEEEERQRGNFPDRFSGHQFPNYSSELNVNALLLGDSALYLCASSLGQKYNEQFFGPGTRLTVL.

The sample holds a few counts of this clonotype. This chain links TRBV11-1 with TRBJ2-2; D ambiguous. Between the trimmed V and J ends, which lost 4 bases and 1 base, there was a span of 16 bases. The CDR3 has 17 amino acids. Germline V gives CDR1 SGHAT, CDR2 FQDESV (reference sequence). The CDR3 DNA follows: TGTGCCAGCAGCTCTCGGCTGGGGAAGGGGAACACCGGGGAGCTGTTTTTT. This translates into CASSSRLGKGNTGELFF.

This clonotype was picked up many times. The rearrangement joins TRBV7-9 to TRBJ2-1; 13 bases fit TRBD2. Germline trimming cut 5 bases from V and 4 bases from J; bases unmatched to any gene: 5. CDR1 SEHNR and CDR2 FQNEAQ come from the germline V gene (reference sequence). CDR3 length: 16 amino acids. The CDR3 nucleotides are TGTGCCAGCAGCCCGGGACTAGCGGGGAATTACAATGAGCAGTTCTTC. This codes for CASSPGLAGNYNEQFF.

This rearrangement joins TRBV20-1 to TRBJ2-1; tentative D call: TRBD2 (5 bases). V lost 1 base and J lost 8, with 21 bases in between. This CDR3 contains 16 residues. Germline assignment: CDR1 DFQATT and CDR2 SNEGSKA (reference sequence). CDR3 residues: CSARGSTNPSMDEQFF. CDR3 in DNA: TGCAGTGCTAGAGGGTCGACTAACCCCTCTATGGATGAGCAGTTCTTC.

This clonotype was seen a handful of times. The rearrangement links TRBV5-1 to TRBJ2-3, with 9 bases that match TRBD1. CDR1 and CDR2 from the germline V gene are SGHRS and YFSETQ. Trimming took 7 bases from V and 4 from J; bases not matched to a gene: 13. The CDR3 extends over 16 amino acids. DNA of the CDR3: TGCGCCAGCGAAAGGCGGAGGACAGGGGTTGCAGATACGCAGTATTTT. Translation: CASERRRTGVADTQYF.

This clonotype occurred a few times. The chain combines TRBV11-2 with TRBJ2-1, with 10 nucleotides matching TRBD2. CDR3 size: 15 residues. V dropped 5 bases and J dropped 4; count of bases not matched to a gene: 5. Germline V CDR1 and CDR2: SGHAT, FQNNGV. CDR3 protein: CASSRTSGLYNEQFF. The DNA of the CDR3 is TGTGCCAGCAGCAGGACTAGCGGCCTTTACAATGAGCAGTTCTTC.

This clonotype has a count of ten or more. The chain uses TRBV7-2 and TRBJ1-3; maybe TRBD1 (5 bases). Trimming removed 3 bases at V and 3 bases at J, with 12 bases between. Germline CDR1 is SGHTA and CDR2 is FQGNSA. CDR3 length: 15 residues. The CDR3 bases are TGTGCCAGCAGCTTTGGGACCCTTGGTGGAAACACCATATATTTT. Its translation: CASSFGTLGGNTIYF. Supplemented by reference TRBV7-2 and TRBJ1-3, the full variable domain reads GAGVSQSPSNKVTEKGKDVELRCDPISGHTALYWYRQSLGQGLEFLIYFQGNSAPDKSGLPSDRFSAERTGGSVSTLTIQRTQQEDSAVYLCASSFGTLGGNTIYFGEGSWLTVV.

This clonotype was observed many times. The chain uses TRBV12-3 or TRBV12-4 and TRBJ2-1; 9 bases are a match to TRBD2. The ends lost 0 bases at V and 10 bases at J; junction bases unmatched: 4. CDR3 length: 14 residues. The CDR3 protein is CASSLALAGVEQFF. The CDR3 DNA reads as TGTGCCAGCAGTTTAGCCTTAGCGGGAGTCGAGCAGTTCTTC.

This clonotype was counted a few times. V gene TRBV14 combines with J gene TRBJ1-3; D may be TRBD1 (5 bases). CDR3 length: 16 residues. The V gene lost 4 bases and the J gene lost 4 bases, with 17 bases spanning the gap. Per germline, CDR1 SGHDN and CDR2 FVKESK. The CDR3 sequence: CASSPRGALRGNTIYF. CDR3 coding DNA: TGTGCCAGCAGCCCGAGAGGGGCCTTACGAGGAAACACCATATATTTT.

The CDR3 DNA follows: TGTGCCAGCAGCGGCTATAGCGGGAGGGCCTACAATGAGCAGTTCTTC. Residues: CASSGYSGRAYNEQFF. V and J are TRBV11-2 and TRBJ2-1, with TRBD2 matching over 11 bases. After removal of 5 bases from V and 2 bases from J, the junction contained 5 bases not matched to a gene. The CDR3 sequence is 16 residues long. Germline CDR1 and CDR2: SGHAT and FQNNGV.

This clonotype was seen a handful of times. Here the CDR3 reads CASSQGDRDQETQYF. The CDR3 DNA reads as TGTGCCAGCAGCCAAGGGGACAGGGACCAAGAGACCCAGTACTTC. J is TRBJ2-5 and V is TRBV3-1; 9 bases map to TRBD1. After removal of 1 base from V and 0 bases from J, the junction contained 0 bases not matched to a gene. Germline loops: CDR1 LGHDT, CDR2 YNNKEL (reference sequence). The CDR3 has 15 residues.

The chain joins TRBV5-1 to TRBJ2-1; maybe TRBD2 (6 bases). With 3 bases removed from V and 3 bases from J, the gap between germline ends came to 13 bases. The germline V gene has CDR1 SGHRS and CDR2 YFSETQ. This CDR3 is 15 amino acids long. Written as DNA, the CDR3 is TGCGCCAGCAGCTCGACTAGGCGCAACTACAATGAGCAGTTCTTC. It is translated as CASSSTRRNYNEQFF.

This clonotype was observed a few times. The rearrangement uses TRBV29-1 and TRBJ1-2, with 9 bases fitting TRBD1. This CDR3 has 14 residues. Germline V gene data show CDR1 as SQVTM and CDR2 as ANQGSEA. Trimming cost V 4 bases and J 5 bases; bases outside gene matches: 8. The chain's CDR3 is CSVAHPGQGYGYTF. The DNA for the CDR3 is TGCAGCGTTGCCCATCCTGGACAGGGGTATGGCTACACCTTC.

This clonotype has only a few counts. The CDR3 here is CASNPWGRKNTEAFF. The CDR3 bases are TGTGCCAGCAATCCCTGGGGCAGAAAGAACACTGAAGCTTTCTTT. The V gene is TRBV6-2 or TRBV6-3, the J gene TRBJ1-1; D may be TRBD1 (5 bases). V lost 7 bases to trimming and J lost 1 base, with 16 bases between them. CDR1 and CDR2 (germline): MNHEY, SVGEGT. The CDR3 has 15 amino acids.

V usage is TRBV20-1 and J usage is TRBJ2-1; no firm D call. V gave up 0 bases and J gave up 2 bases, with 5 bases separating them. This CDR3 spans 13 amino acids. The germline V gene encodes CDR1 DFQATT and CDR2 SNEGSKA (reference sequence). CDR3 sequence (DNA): TGCAGTGCTAGAGAGGATACCTACAATGAGCAGTTCTTC. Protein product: CSAREDTYNEQFF.

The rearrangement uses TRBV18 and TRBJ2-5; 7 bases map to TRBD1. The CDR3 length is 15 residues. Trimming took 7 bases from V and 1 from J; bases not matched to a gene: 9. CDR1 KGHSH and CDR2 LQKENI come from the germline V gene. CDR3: CASFPSGTAQETQYF. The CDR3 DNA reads TGTGCCAGCTTTCCTTCCGGGACAGCCCAAGAGACCCAGTACTTC. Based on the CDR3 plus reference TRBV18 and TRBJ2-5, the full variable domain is NAGVMQNPRHLVRRRGQEARLRCSPMKGHSHVYWYRQLPEEGLKFMVYLQKENIIDESGMPKERFSAEFPKEGPSILRIQQVVRGDSAAYFCASFPSGTAQETQYFGPGTRLLVL.

CDR3 amino acids: CASSLLGGDTEAFF. The CDR3 nucleotides are TGCGCCAGCAGCTTGTTGGGCGGGGACACTGAAGCTTTCTTT. The V and J genes are TRBV5-1 and TRBJ1-1; D call uncertain. The V end lost 1 base, the J end lost 3 bases, and 10 bases lay between the germline ends. The CDR3 consists of 14 residues. Germline loops: CDR1 SGHRS, CDR2 YFSETQ.

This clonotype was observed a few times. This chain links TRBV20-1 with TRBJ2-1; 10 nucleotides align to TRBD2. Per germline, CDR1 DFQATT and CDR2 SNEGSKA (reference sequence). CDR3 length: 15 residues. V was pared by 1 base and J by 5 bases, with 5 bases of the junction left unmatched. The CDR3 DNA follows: TGCAGTGCTAGAGCAGAAACTAGCGGGGACAATGAGCAGTTCTTC. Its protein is CSARAETSGDNEQFF.

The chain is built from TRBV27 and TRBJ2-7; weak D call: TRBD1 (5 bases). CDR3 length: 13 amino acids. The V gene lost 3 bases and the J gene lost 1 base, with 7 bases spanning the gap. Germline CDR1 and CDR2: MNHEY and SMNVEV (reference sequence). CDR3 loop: CASSFDRSYEQYF. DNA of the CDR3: TGTGCCAGCAGTTTTGACAGATCCTACGAGCAGTACTTC.

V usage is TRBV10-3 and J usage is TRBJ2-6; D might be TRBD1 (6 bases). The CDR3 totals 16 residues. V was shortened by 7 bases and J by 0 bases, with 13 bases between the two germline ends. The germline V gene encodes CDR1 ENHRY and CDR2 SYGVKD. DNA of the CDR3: TGTGCCATCACTAGTTCGGACAGCTCTGGGGCCAACGTCCTGACTTTC. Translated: CAITSSDSSGANVLTF.

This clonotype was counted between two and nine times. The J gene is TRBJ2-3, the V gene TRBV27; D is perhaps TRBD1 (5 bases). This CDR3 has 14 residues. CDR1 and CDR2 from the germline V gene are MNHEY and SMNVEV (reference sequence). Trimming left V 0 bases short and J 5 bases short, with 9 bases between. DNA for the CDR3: TGTGCCAGCAGTTTATCTTACAGGAAAGATACGCAGTATTTT. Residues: CASSLSYRKDTQYF.

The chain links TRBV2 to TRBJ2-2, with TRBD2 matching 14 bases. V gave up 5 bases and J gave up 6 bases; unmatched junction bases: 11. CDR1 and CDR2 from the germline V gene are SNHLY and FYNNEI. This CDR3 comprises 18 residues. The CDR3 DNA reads TGTGCCAGCAGTCCATCACGTACGACTAGCGGGAGGGCCGGGGAGCTGTTTTTT. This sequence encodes CASSPSRTTSGRAGELFF. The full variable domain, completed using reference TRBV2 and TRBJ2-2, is EPEVTQTPSHQVTQMGQEVILRCVPISNHLYFYWYRQILGQKVEFLVSFYNNEISEKSEIFDDQFSVERPDGSNFTLKIRSTKLEDSAMYFCASSPSRTTSGRAGELFFGEGSRLTVL.

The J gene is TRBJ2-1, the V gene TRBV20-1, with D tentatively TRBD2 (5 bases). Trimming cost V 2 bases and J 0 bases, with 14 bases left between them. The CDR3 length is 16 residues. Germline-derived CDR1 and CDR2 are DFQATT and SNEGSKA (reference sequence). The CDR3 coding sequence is TGCAGTGCTAGATCCGCCGTAGCGACCTCCTACAATGAGCAGTTCTTC. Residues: CSARSAVATSYNEQFF.

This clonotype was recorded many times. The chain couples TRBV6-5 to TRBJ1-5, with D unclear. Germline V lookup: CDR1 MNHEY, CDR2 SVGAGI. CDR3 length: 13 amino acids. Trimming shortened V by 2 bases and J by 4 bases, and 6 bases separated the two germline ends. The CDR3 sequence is CASSYSPNQPQHF. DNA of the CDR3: TGTGCCAGCAGTTACAGTCCTAATCAGCCCCAGCATTTT.